This entry is about one T cell receptor (beta chain). Its antigen is unidentified. The sample is drawn from a study of cytomegalovirus exposure and HLA in healthy donors. Study overall: About 85 million unique TCRs from HLA-typed donors were held in an early release of data. Study-wide points: Roughly uniform sequencing depth across donors was assumed, possibly incorrectly. A cluster of highly shared sequence variants was likely a sequencing artifact.

In the PCR, 60 Vbeta and 13 Jbeta primers were used. Sequenced by immunoSEQ multiplex PCR; TCRdb stores in-frame clones only, minus some. The sample yields 95,000 to 110,000 clones, around 69% seen once. V was trimmed by 1 base and J by 5 bases, leaving 11 bases between them. Germline CDR1 is SGHDN and CDR2 is FVKESK. This CDR3 comprises 15 residues. The sample was PBMCs. The chain is built from TRBV14 and TRBJ2-2; D gene uncertain. This clonotype originated in a young man in good health and CMV-seronegative. The CDR3 sequence: CASSQGSGGTGELFF. CDR3 bases: TGTGCCAGCAGCCAAGGGTCAGGTGGGACCGGGGAGCTGTTTTTT.